The 23 T cell receptor beta chains below were found in one sample sequenced in a study of shared clonotypes between healthy human individuals. Naivety among CD8 cells was defined by CD45RO negativity and positive CCR7 selection, thereby excluding terminally differentiated effector memory CD45RA+ cells. Sequencing was performed with immunoSEQ multiplex PCR; in TCRdb, only in-frame clones are kept and a portion is missing. The table shows about 2.1 million clones, with under 95% occurring only once. Source material: naive CD8+ T cells from PBMCs. The receptors here all came from a man aged 18 to 30 in good health. Some clones in this sample may be carry-over from other donors' samples.

The chain combines TRBV4-1 with TRBJ2-6; D ambiguous. Per the germline V gene, CDR1 is MGHRA and CDR2 is YSYEKL. The V gene lost 1 base and the J gene lost 4 bases, with 5 bases spanning the gap. This CDR3 spans 14 amino acids. The CDR3: CASSQGAGANVLTF. CDR3 DNA: TGCGCCAGCAGCCAAGGGGCCGGGGCCAACGTCCTGACTTTC.

The V and J genes are TRBV29-1 and TRBJ2-7; D may be TRBD1 (6 bases). Germline loops: CDR1 SQVTM, CDR2 ANQGSEA. V was pared by 1 base and J by 3 bases, with 13 bases between. The CDR3 sequence is 14 residues long. CDR3 sequence reads: CSVEGRDTDYEQYF. The CDR3 DNA reads as TGCAGCGTTGAAGGCCGGGACACCGACTACGAGCAGTACTTC.

This chain links TRBV7-9 with TRBJ2-2; tentatively, D is TRBD1 (6 bases). The CDR3 is 13 amino acids. V lost 8 bases, J lost 7 bases, and 14 bases lay in between. CDR1 and CDR2 from the germline V gene are SEHNR and FQNEAQ (reference sequence). The CDR3 here is CASLQQGIGELFF. The CDR3 DNA reads as TGTGCCAGCCTACAACAGGGAATCGGGGAGCTGTTTTTT.

J is TRBJ1-1 and V is TRBV2; no firm D call. Germline loops: CDR1 SNHLY, CDR2 FYNNEI. The CDR3 consists of 11 residues. The germline V and J ends were trimmed by 6 bases and 11 bases, with 13 bases remaining between them. The CDR3 protein is CASRRGLEAFF. The CDR3 nucleotides are TGTGCCAGCAGAAGAGGGTTGGAGGCTTTCTTT. The variable domain in full, with the rest retrieved from reference TRBV2 and TRBJ1-1, is EPEVTQTPSHQVTQMGQEVILRCVPISNHLYFYWYRQILGQKVEFLVSFYNNEISEKSEIFDDQFSVERPDGSNFTLKIRSTKLEDSAMYFCASRRGLEAFFGQGTRLTVV.

This clone was detected only once. The chain is built from TRBV6-1 and TRBJ2-7; 7 nucleotides align to TRBD1. The CDR3 consists of 12 residues. V shed 6 bases, J shed 3 bases, and the junction held 2 bases outside the gene matches. Germline V gene data show CDR1 as MNHNS and CDR2 as SASEGT. CDR3 sequence reads: CASRDRDYEQYF. The CDR3 nucleotides are TGTGCCAGCAGAGACAGGGACTACGAGCAGTACTTC.

The chain is built from TRBV27 and TRBJ2-1, with a possible D match to TRBD2 (6 bases). The CDR3 is made up of 19 amino acids. From germline, CDR1 is MNHEY and CDR2 SMNVEV (reference sequence). With 2 bases removed from V and 5 bases from J, the gap between germline ends came to 25 bases. CDR3 DNA sequence: TGTGCCAGCAGTTTACGACCACCTGGGGGTAGCGGCGACGACAATGAGCAGTTCTTC. Amino acid sequence: CASSLRPPGGSGDDNEQFF.

As to this clone: Other nucleotide sequences in the sample specify the same CDR3. The chain uses TRBV9 and TRBJ2-7; D is undetermined. Trimming pared 3 bases from V and 3 bases from J, leaving 7 bases between. The CDR3 runs to 12 residues. CDR1 is SGDLS, CDR2 YYNGEE, per germline. CDR3 DNA: TGTGCCAGCAGCGGAGAAAGCTACGAGCAGTACTTC. Translation: CASSGESYEQYF. Combining the CDR3 with reference TRBV9 and TRBJ2-7 gives the whole variable domain DSGVTQTPKHLITATGQRVTLRCSPRSGDLSVYWYQQSLDQGLQFLIQYYNGEERAKGNILERFSAQQFPDLHSELNLSSLELGDSALYFCASSGESYEQYFGPGTRLTVT.

This clone was counted a single time. The chain joins TRBV27 to TRBJ2-1; perhaps TRBD2 as D (5 bases). The CDR3 sequence is 13 residues long. The V gene lost 6 bases and the J gene lost 6 bases, with 12 bases spanning the gap. Germline CDR1 is MNHEY and CDR2 is SMNVEV (reference sequence). CDR3 DNA sequence: TGTGCCAGCAGGTTAGCGAAGGGCAATGAGCAGTTCTTC. This gives the protein CASRLAKGNEQFF.

The chain employs TRBV7-9 and TRBJ2-2; 10 bases agree with TRBD1. The CDR3 sequence is 16 residues long. In germline, CDR1 is SEHNR, CDR2 FQNEAQ (reference sequence). The ends lost 5 bases at V and 7 bases at J; junction bases unmatched: 10. The CDR3 region is CASSHRQGAVFGELFF. The CDR3 region has the DNA TGTGCCAGCAGCCACCGACAGGGGGCGGTTTTCGGGGAGCTGTTTTTT.

The rearrangement links TRBV5-1 to TRBJ2-7, with D perhaps given as TRBD1 or TRBD2 (6 bases each). Germline lookup yields CDR1 SGHRS and CDR2 YFSETQ. This CDR3 spans 14 amino acids. Trimming pared 0 bases from V and 6 bases from J, leaving 13 bases between. In DNA form, the CDR3 reads TGCGCCAGCAGCTTGGAGGGGGGCCAGGGCGAGCAGTACTTC. This encodes CASSLEGGQGEQYF.

The chain has TRBV25-1 and TRBJ2-7; D is undetermined. Trimming stripped 4 bases from V and 6 bases from J, with 7 bases between. This CDR3 spans 11 amino acids. The V gene's germline CDR1 is MGHDK and CDR2 SYGVNS. DNA for the CDR3: TGTGCCAGCAGTGGCACCCCCGAGCAGTACTTC. Amino acid sequence: CASSGTPEQYF.

This clone was picked up one time. This chain uses TRBV19 with TRBJ2-3; D call uncertain. The CDR3 has 16 residues. Looked up from germline, CDR1 is LNHDA and CDR2 is SQIVND (reference sequence). Trimming cost V 3 bases and J 0 bases, with 13 bases left between them. The CDR3 DNA is TGTGCCAGTAGTATGGGCAGACAACAGAGCACAGATACGCAGTATTTT. Protein sequence: CASSMGRQQSTDTQYF.

As to this clone: Other DNA variants within this sample encode the same CDR3. The V call is TRBV28, the J call TRBJ2-1; D gene unclear. The CDR3 runs to 11 residues. The germline V gene has CDR1 MDHEN and CDR2 SYDVKM. The V and J ends lost 2 bases and 7 bases respectively, with 3 bases between them. In nucleotides, the CDR3 is TGTGCCAGCAGTTTAAGGAATGAGCAGTTCTTC. Its protein product is CASSLRNEQFF.

The chain combines TRBV4-1 with TRBJ2-7; TRBD1 or TRBD2 may be the D gene (5 bases each). The CDR3 has 16 amino acids. V was shortened by 5 bases and J by 2 bases, with 19 bases between the two germline ends. The germline gives CDR1 MGHRA, CDR2 YSYEKL. CDR3 sequence: CASSGPEGRATYEQYF. The CDR3 DNA sequence: TGCGCCAGCAGCGGGCCCGAGGGGCGGGCCACCTACGAGCAGTACTTC.

V and J are TRBV9 and TRBJ2-3; D could derive from TRBD1 or TRBD2 (6 bases each). The germline V and J ends were trimmed by 4 bases and 3 bases, with 15 bases remaining between them. The CDR3 is 15 amino acids. In germline, CDR1 is SGDLS, CDR2 YYNGEE. The CDR3 bases are TGTGCCAGCAGCCCCGAAGGGGGGCTGACAGATACGCAGTATTTT. The encoded protein is CASSPEGGLTDTQYF.

The chain couples TRBV7-9 to TRBJ2-1, with 11 bases identical to TRBD2. V was pared by 2 bases and J by 3 bases, with 3 bases of the junction left unmatched. Germline V gene data show CDR1 as SEHNR and CDR2 as FQNEAQ (reference sequence). This CDR3 spans 16 amino acids. CDR3 sequence (DNA): TGTGCCAGCAGCTTAATACTAGCGGGAGTCTACAATGAGCAGTTCTTC. This sequence encodes CASSLILAGVYNEQFF.

The V gene is TRBV11-1, the J gene TRBJ2-3; TRBD2 might be the D (6 bases). CDR3 length equals 14 residues. Per germline, CDR1 SGHAT and CDR2 FQDESV (reference sequence). Between the trimmed V and J ends, which lost 1 base and 1 base, there was a span of 6 bases. The CDR3 protein is CASSLGGGTDTQYF. The CDR3 region has the DNA TGTGCCAGCAGCTTAGGGGGGGGCACAGATACGCAGTATTTT.

This rearrangement joins TRBV9 to TRBJ1-1; 7 bases are a match to TRBD1. This CDR3 contains 16 residues. The V gene's germline CDR1 is SGDLS and CDR2 YYNGEE. J lost 0 bases, V lost 0 bases, and 5 bases had no gene match. In DNA form, the CDR3 reads TGTGCCAGCAGCGTAGGTTCAGGGGGAATGAACACTGAAGCTTTCTTT. Its translation is CASSVGSGGMNTEAFF.

This chain joins TRBV9 and TRBJ2-1, with D uncertain. Germline loops: CDR1 SGDLS, CDR2 YYNGEE. Deletions cut 1 base from V and 3 bases from J, with 8 bases between. The CDR3 is made up of 14 amino acids. CDR3: CASSVRQNYNEQFF. CDR3 sequence (DNA): TGTGCCAGCAGCGTACGACAAAACTACAATGAGCAGTTCTTC.

The chain joins TRBV7-8 to TRBJ1-2, with D tentatively TRBD1 (6 bases). CDR1 and CDR2 from the germline V gene are SGHVS and FQNEAQ. The CDR3 runs 13 residues. V lost 3 bases and J 8 bases, leaving 13 bases between the germline ends. In nucleotides, the CDR3 is TGTGCCAGCAGCTTCGCGGGGGCGGAGGGCTACACCTTC. Encoded protein: CASSFAGAEGYTF.

The rearrangement uses TRBV28 and TRBJ2-5; TRBD1 aligns across 9 bases. Germline-derived CDR1 and CDR2 are MDHEN and SYDVKM. This CDR3 spans 14 amino acids. J lost 1 base, V lost 5 bases, and 2 bases had no gene match. CDR3 coding DNA: TGTGCCAGCAGTCCGACAGGGGGCCAAGAGACCCAGTACTTC. It yields the protein CASSPTGGQETQYF.

This clone was observed once. The rearrangement links TRBV7-9 to TRBJ1-1, with 7 nucleotides matching TRBD1. The CDR3 extends over 15 amino acids. CDR1 is SEHNR, CDR2 FQNEAQ, per germline (reference sequence). The J segment lost 3 bases and the V segment lost 3 bases, leaving 7 bases of the junction unmatched. The CDR3 DNA sequence: TGTGCCAGCAGCTTTACAGGGGAGAGGGACACTGAAGCTTTCTTT. It codes for CASSFTGERDTEAFF.

J is TRBJ2-1 and V is TRBV9; tentatively, D is TRBD1 or TRBD2 (6 bases each). Germline V lookup: CDR1 SGDLS, CDR2 YYNGEE. V dropped 4 bases and J dropped 4 bases, with 12 bases sitting between them. The CDR3 consists of 14 residues. CDR3 sequence (DNA): TGTGCCAGCAGCTCAAGGGGGGCGTACAATGAGCAGTTCTTC. Its protein product is CASSSRGAYNEQFF.